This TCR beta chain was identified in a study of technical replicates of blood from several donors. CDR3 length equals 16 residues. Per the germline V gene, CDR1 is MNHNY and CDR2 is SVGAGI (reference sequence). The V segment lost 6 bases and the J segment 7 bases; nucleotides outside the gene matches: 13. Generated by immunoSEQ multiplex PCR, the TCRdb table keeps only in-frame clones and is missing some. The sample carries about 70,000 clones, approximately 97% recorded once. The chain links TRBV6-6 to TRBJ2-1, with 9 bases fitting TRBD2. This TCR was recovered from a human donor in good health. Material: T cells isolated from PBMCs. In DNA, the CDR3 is TGTGCCAGCAGCCCGGGGACTAGCCCGATATTGAATGAGCAGTTCTTC. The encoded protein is CASSPGTSPILNEQFF.